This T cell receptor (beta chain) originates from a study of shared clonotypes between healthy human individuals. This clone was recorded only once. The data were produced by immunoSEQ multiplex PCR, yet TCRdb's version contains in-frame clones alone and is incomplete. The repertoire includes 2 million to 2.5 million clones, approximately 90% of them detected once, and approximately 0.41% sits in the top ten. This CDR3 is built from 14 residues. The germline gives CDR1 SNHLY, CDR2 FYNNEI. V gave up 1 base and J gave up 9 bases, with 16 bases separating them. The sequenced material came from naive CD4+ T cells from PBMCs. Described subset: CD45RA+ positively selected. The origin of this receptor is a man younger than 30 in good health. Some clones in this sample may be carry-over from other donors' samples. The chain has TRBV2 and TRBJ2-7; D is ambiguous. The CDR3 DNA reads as TGTGCCAGCAGTGAAGGACGGTGGCACCAAGGGCAGTACTTC. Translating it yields CASSEGRWHQGQYF.